Following are 16 T cell receptor beta chains from one sample sequenced in a study of blood T cells in healthy people across ages. It was with a sample-barcoded 5' primer and a J-beta primer mix that a second PCR of roughly 7 to 11 cycles was run. TCRdb processed the 5' RACE reads anew with MiXCR; each CDR3 protein has one entry. The table shows some 640,000 distinct CDR3 sequences, with under 30% occurring only once. The sequenced material came from blood. Receptors originate from a woman older than 75 in good health.

The table lists this clonotype with many counts. The chain links TRBV29-1 to TRBJ2-1; possibly TRBD2 for D (5 bases). Germline lookup yields CDR1 SQVTM and CDR2 ANQGSEA. The germline V and J ends were trimmed by 1 base and 5 bases, with 12 bases remaining between them. The CDR3 is made up of 14 amino acids. The CDR3 reads CSVEGKRGNNEQFF. DNA for the CDR3: TGCAGCGTTGAAGGAAAGAGAGGGAACAATGAGCAGTTCTTC.

This clonotype was counted many times. The V gene is TRBV7-9, the J gene TRBJ2-7; tentative D call: TRBD1 (6 bases). This CDR3 contains 13 residues. Germline CDR1 SEHNR, CDR2 FQNEAQ (reference sequence). The ends were cut back, 2 bases at V and 5 bases at J, with 10 bases in the middle. CDR3 protein: CASSLSTGNEQYF. The CDR3 region has the DNA TGTGCCAGCAGCTTAAGCACAGGGAACGAGCAGTACTTC.

This clonotype has a count of ten or more. CDR3 amino acids: CASSFGTVDRSYEQYF. CDR3 coding DNA: TGCGCCAGCAGCTTCGGGACAGTGGATCGGTCCTACGAGCAGTACTTC. The rearrangement joins TRBV5-1 to TRBJ2-7; 7 bases map to TRBD1. The CDR3 runs 16 residues. The germline V gene has CDR1 SGHRS and CDR2 YFSETQ. V lost 2 bases to trimming and J lost 1 base; unmatched junction nucleotides: 9. Complete variable domain (other parts from reference TRBV5-1 and TRBJ2-7): KAGVTQTPRYLIKTRGQQVTLSCSPISGHRSVSWYQQTPGQGLQFLFEYFSETQRNKGNFPGRFSGRQFSNSRSEMNVSTLELGDSALYLCASSFGTVDRSYEQYFGPGTRLTVT.

The V gene is TRBV7-9, the J gene TRBJ1-1; 7 nucleotides line up with TRBD1. CDR1 and CDR2 from the germline V gene are SEHNR and FQNEAQ (reference sequence). The CDR3 consists of 15 residues. V shed 0 bases, J shed 7 bases, and the junction held 8 bases outside the gene matches. This CDR3 reads CASSLASGGAFEAFF. Here the CDR3 DNA reads TGTGCCAGCAGCTTAGCATCAGGGGGGGCCTTTGAAGCTTTCTTT. The full variable domain, its missing parts supplied by reference TRBV7-9 and TRBJ1-1, is DTGVSQNPRHKITKRGQNVTFRCDPISEHNRLYWYRQTLGQGPEFLTYFQNEAQLEKSRLLSDRFSAERPKGSFSTLEIQRTEQGDSAMYLCASSLASGGAFEAFFGQGTRLTVV.

There are many counts of this clonotype. The chain recombines TRBV28 with TRBJ1-2; TRBD1 aligns across 7 bases. Trimming at V came to 6 bases and at J to 4 bases, leaving 8 bases not matched to a gene. This CDR3 region has 14 residues. Germline CDR1 reads MDHEN; CDR2 reads SYDVKM. Written as DNA, the CDR3 is TGTGCCAGCAGCCCTGGGACAGCCCGCTATGGCTACACCTTC. The encoded protein is CASSPGTARYGYTF.

This clonotype was recorded at least ten times. V usage is TRBV5-1 and J usage is TRBJ2-7; D may be TRBD2 (7 bases). Germline CDR1 reads SGHRS; CDR2 reads YFSETQ. The CDR3 spans 15 residues. With 3 bases removed from V and 2 bases from J, the gap between germline ends came to 15 bases. The CDR3 protein is CASSWGGGGAYEQYF. The CDR3 DNA reads as TGCGCCAGCAGCTGGGGGGGCGGGGGAGCCTACGAGCAGTACTTC.

V usage is TRBV2 and J usage is TRBJ2-1; the D is unclear. This CDR3 has 15 amino acids. Between the trimmed V and J ends, which lost 3 bases and 0 bases, there was a span of 9 bases. From germline, CDR1 is SNHLY and CDR2 FYNNEI. The CDR3 region has the DNA TGTGCCAGCAGTGATTCCTATAACTCCTACAATGAGCAGTTCTTC. Its translation is CASSDSYNSYNEQFF.

Comments on this clonotype: The conserved final phenylalanine or tryptophan is absent from the CDR3, which likely points to a read error. This chain links TRBV20-1 with TRBJ2-1; 9 nucleotides match TRBD1. Trimming removed 0 bases from V and 8 bases from J; junction bases left unmatched: 8. The CDR3 covers 15 residues. Per the germline V gene, CDR1 is DFQATT and CDR2 is SNEGSKA (reference sequence). The CDR3 is CSARDRQGGVYEQFC. CDR3 bases: TGCAGTGCTAGAGACCGACAGGGGGGGGTTTATGAGCAGTTCTGC.

This clonotype was detected once. V usage is TRBV30 and J usage is TRBJ1-4; D unresolved. The V gene lost 4 bases and the J gene lost 0 bases, with 12 bases spanning the gap. The CDR3 loop spans 15 amino acids. Germline V gene data show CDR1 as GTSNPN and CDR2 as SVGIG (reference sequence). For the CDR3, the DNA is TGTGCCTGGAACGGGATCCTGGCAACTAATGAAAAACTGTTTTTT. This codes for CAWNGILATNEKLFF.

This clonotype was seen repeatedly, ten times or more. A read error may be the cause here, since a much bigger clone is one base away. The chain joins TRBV29-1 to TRBJ2-5; no clear D gene. CDR3 length: 12 residues. Germline V CDR1 and CDR2: SQVTM, ANQGSEA. V lost 4 bases to trimming and J lost 11 bases, with 17 bases between them. The CDR3 sequence: CSVAKGNNEQYF. DNA for the CDR3: TGCAGCGTTGCTAAGGGAAACAATGAGCAGTACTTC.

This clonotype was observed a few times. V is TRBV5-6 and J is TRBJ2-3; 16 nucleotides align to TRBD2. This CDR3 spans 19 amino acids. The V gene's germline CDR1 is SGHDT and CDR2 YYEEEE. J lost 4 bases, V lost 5 bases, and 13 bases had no gene match. CDR3 DNA sequence: TGTGCCAGCAGTACGGGACTAGCGGGGGGGCCGGCTGGGTCAGATACGCAGTATTTT. Encoded protein: CASSTGLAGGPAGSDTQYF.

J is TRBJ2-1 and V is TRBV20-1; 11 positions match TRBD2. The V and J ends lost 5 bases and 6 bases, in that order; junction bases with no gene match: 6. CDR1 DFQATT and CDR2 SNEGSKA come from the germline V gene (reference sequence). The length of the CDR3 is 14 residues. CDR3 residues: CSALILAGANEQFF. CDR3 nucleotide sequence: TGCAGTGCTTTGATACTAGCGGGAGCCAATGAGCAGTTCTTC.

This chain connects TRBV3-1 to TRBJ2-5; the D gene could be TRBD1 or TRBD2 (6 bases each). The CDR3 runs to 14 residues. V was clipped by 1 base and J by 3 bases, with 9 bases between them. CDR1 and CDR2 (germline): LGHDT, YNNKEL (reference sequence). The CDR3 spells CASSQAGGEETQYF. As DNA, the CDR3 is TGTGCCAGCAGCCAAGCCGGGGGCGAAGAGACCCAGTACTTC.

This clonotype was observed at least ten times. The chain recombines TRBV15 with TRBJ1-2; 7 positions agree with TRBD1. V lost 1 base, J lost 6 bases, and 11 bases stayed unmatched. The CDR3 spans 16 residues. Germline CDR1 and CDR2: LNHNV and YYDKDF (reference sequence). The CDR3 protein is CATSRARGRGQDGYTF. The CDR3, as DNA: TGTGCCACCAGCAGAGCCCGGGGGAGGGGGCAAGATGGCTACACCTTC.

At least ten counts were recorded for this clonotype. The CDR3 here is CASSPTRRSTTEAFF. DNA for the CDR3: TGTGCCAGCAGTCCGACTCGGAGGTCGACCACTGAAGCTTTCTTT. The chain carries TRBV6-5 and TRBJ1-1; D is uncertain. CDR1 and CDR2 from the germline V gene are MNHEY and SVGAGI. Deletions cut 5 bases from V and 4 bases from J, with 17 bases between. This CDR3 has 15 residues.

This clonotype appeared many times. V gene TRBV7-2 combines with J gene TRBJ2-3; D is perhaps TRBD2 (5 bases). The CDR3 spans 14 residues. The V end lost 1 base, the J end lost 6 bases, and 11 bases lay between the germline ends. Germline V gene lookup returns CDR1 SGHTA and CDR2 FQGNSA. The chain's CDR3 is CASSLEGAGDTQYF. CDR3 nucleotides: TGTGCCAGCAGCTTAGAGGGAGCCGGGGATACGCAGTATTTT.